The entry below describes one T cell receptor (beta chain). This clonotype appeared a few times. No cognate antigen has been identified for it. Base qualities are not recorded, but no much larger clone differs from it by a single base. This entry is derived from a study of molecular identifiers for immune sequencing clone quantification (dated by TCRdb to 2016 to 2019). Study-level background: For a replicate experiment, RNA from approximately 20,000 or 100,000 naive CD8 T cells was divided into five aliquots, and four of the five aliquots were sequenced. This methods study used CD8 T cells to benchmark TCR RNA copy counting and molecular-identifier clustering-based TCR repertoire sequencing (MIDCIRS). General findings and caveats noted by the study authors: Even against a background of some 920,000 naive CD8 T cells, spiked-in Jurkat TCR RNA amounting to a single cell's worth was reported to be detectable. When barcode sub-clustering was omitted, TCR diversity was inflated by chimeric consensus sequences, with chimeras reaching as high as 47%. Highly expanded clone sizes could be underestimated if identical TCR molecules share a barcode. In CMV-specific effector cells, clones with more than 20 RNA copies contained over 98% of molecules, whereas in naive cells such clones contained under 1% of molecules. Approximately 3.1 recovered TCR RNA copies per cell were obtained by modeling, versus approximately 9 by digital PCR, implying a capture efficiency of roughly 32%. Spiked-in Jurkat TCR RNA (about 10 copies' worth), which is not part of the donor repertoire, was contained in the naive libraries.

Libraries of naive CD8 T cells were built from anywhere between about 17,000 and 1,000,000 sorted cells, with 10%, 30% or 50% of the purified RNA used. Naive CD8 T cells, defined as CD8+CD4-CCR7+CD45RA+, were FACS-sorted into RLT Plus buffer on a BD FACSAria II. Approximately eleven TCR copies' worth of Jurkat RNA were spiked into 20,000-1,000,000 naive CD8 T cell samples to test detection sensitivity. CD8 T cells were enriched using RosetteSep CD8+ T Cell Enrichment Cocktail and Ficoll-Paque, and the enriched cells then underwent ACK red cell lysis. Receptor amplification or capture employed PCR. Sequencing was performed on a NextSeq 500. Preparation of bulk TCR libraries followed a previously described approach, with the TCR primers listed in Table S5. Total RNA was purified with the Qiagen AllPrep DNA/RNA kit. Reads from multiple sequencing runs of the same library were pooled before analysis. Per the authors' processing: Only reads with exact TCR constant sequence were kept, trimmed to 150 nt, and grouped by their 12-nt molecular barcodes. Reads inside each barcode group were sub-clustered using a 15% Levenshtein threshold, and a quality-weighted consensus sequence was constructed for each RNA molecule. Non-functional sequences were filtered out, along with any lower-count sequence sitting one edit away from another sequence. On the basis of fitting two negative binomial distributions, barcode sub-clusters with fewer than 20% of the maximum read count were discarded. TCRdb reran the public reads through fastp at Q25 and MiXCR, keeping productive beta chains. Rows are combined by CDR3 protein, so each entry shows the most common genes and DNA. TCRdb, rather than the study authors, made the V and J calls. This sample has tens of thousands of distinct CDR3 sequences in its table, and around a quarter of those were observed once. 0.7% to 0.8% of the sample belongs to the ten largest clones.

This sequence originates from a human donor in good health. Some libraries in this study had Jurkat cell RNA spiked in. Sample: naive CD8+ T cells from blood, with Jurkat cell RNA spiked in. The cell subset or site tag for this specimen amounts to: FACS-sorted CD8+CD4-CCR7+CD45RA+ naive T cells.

The bases are TGTGCCAGCAGCTTAGGGCTAGCGGGGGACAATGAGCAGTTCTTC. This translates into CASSLGLAGDNEQFF. Here the chain combines TRBV13 and TRBJ2-1, and 10 bases in between align with TRBD2. Trimming removed 0 bases from V and 5 bases from J; the gene matches leave 1 base unexplained. Via the germline V gene (reference sequence), CDR1 is PRHDT and CDR2 FYEKMQ. The CDR3 contains 15 residues, cysteine and phenylalanine counted. CDR3 DNA only is kept here, 45 bases in frame from base 1.